This T cell receptor (beta chain) was captured by sequencing in a study of shared clonotypes between healthy human individuals. Broader study findings: Even with large depth, rarefaction showed that sorted-subset sequencing was incomplete. Read depth was anticipated to influence clonotype sharing among donors. Sharing across four donors was highest in naive CD4 (roughly 5%) and lowest in memory CD8 (approximately 0.4%).

A single count supports this clone. Its target is not known. Per sorted-subset replicate PCR, input was 200 to 250 ng DNA, representing 30,000 to 35,000 T cell genomes. The table came from immunoSEQ multiplex PCR; TCRdb's copy has only in-frame clones and leaves some out. Of roughly 1.4 million clones in the sample, around 98.5% were seen once. Germline V gene sequence: CDR1 KGHSH, CDR2 LQKENI. V was pared by 2 bases and J by 1 base, with 9 bases of the junction left unmatched. The CDR3 covers 17 residues. Sequencing was done on a sample of naive CD4+ T cells sorted from blood. The subset denotes: CD45RA+ positively selected. The clonotype originates from a man aged 25 to 45 in good health. This chain connects TRBV18 to TRBJ1-1, with 8 bases matching TRBD1. CDR3 DNA sequence: TGTGCCAGCTCACCAAGGGGGACAGGTCGTACGAACACTGAAGCTTTCTTT. Protein: CASSPRGTGRTNTEAFF.